Sequencing of this T cell receptor (beta chain) was carried out in a study of blood T cells in healthy people across ages. Findings and limits, study-wide: A roughly linear age-dependent decrease characterized TCR beta diversity per million T cells. Estimated diversity that came from one million T cells was considered an underestimate.

The sample holds many counts of this clonotype. Its antigen is currently unknown. The CDR3 spans 15 residues. J gave up 4 bases and V 2 bases, and 5 bases lay outside the gene matches. Looked up from germline, CDR1 is MDHEN and CDR2 is SYDVKM. The second PCR ran roughly 7 to 11 cycles with a sample-barcoded 5' primer and J-beta primers. Every cDNA was tagged by a template-switch adaptor with 12 random nucleotides. TCRdb reprocessed the 5' RACE reads with MiXCR, giving one entry per CDR3 protein. The sample consists of hundreds of thousands of distinct CDR3 sequences, roughly 34% of them appearing once.

Sequencing input: blood. The sequence was obtained from a man between 18 and 35 years old in good health. This rearrangement joins TRBV28 to TRBJ2-5; 9 bases fit TRBD1. The CDR3 reads CASSLPMTGGETQYF. CDR3 bases: TGTGCCAGCAGTTTACCAATGACAGGGGGAGAGACCCAGTACTTC.